The next 29 T cell receptor beta chains were all read from a single sample in a study of T cells in localized non-small cell lung cancer (dated by TCRdb to the early 2020s). Receptors were amplified or captured by the immunoSEQ multiplex PCR assay. In its TCRdb copy, this immuneACCESS table keeps in-frame sequences only and misses some clones. Where compared with another copy, unresolved V genes explain less than half of these, and the others have no known cause. For this sample the table gives 45,000 to 60,000 clones, of which about 88% were detected only once. The top ten clones comprise 2% to 3% of the sample. Sequences were derived from PBMCs, sampled before any cancer treatment. The receptors were gathered from a man aged 35 to 69 with stage II lung adenocarcinoma.

For this clone: The junction shows a germline mismatch at one end, possibly a read error. This chain uses TRBV10-3 with TRBJ1-1, with D hard to call. The germline CDR1 and CDR2 sequences are ENHRY and SYGVKD. This CDR3 comprises 13 residues. The CDR3 DNA reads as TGTGCCACCAGTGGGAGAATTAACACTGAAGCTTTCTTT. It is translated as CATSGRINTEAFF.

The chain combines TRBV30 with TRBJ1-1, with no clear D. Trimming took 1 base from V and 0 from J, leaving 12 bases between them. The germline V gene encodes CDR1 GTSNPN and CDR2 SVGIG (reference sequence). This CDR3 is 15 amino acids long. The CDR3 protein is CAWSGIAALNTEAFF. CDR3 in DNA: TGTGCCTGGAGTGGAATAGCAGCTTTGAACACTGAAGCTTTCTTT.

The rearrangement links TRBV5-1 to TRBJ2-7; D is unresolved. Germline CDR1 SGHRS, CDR2 YFSETQ. This CDR3 comprises 16 residues. V was cut by 1 base and J by 2 bases, with 16 bases left in between. The DNA of the CDR3 is TGCGCCAGCAGCTTGAATCCGTCTACCCAAACCTACGAGCAGTACTTC. It yields the protein CASSLNPSTQTYEQYF.

The V gene is TRBV28, the J gene TRBJ1-2; no reliable D call. Trimming left V 4 bases short and J 4 bases short, with 1 base between. The CDR3 sequence is 10 residues long. From germline, CDR1 is MDHEN and CDR2 SYDVKM. The CDR3 DNA sequence: TGTGCCAGCAGTTCCTATGGCTACACCTTC. It is translated as CASSSYGYTF.

The genes are TRBV11-3 and TRBJ2-2; D is perhaps TRBD1 or TRBD2 (5 bases each). This CDR3 has 15 amino acids. CDR1 SGHNT and CDR2 YENEEA come from the germline V gene. V was trimmed by 3 bases and J by 6 bases, leaving 14 bases between them. CDR3 protein: CASSLGVEDAGELFF. The CDR3, as DNA: TGTGCCAGCAGCTTGGGGGTAGAGGACGCCGGGGAGCTGTTTTTT. The full variable domain, in which reference TRBV11-3 and TRBJ2-2 provide the parts outside the CDR3, is EAGVVQSPRYKIIEKKQPVAFWCNPISGHNTLYWYLQNLGQGPELLIRYENEEAVDDSQLPKDRFSAERLKGVDSTLKIQPAELGDSAVYLCASSLGVEDAGELFFGEGSRLTVL.

The rearrangement uses TRBV15 and TRBJ1-2; D remains ambiguous. Germline loops: CDR1 LNHNV, CDR2 YYDKDF (reference sequence). This CDR3 spans 15 amino acids. With 1 base removed from V and 2 bases from J, the gap between germline ends came to 11 bases. CDR3 bases: TGTGCCACCAGCAGAGTAGATCCAGGAAACTATGGCTACACCTTC. This encodes CATSRVDPGNYGYTF.

In its sample, this clone was seen once. The V call is TRBV2, the J call TRBJ2-1, with D tentatively TRBD2 (7 bases). The germline CDR1 and CDR2 sequences are SNHLY and FYNNEI. V lost 7 bases, J lost 8 bases, and 24 bases lay in between. The CDR3 is made up of 16 amino acids. CDR3 nucleotides: TGTGCCAGCACCACCTCAAAGGGGGGGGGCCGGGATGAGCAGTTCTTC. Translated: CASTTSKGGGRDEQFF.

V and J are TRBV30 and TRBJ1-2; D is possibly TRBD1 (5 bases). Germline CDR1 reads GTSNPN; CDR2 reads SVGIG (reference sequence). This CDR3 contains 15 residues. V was shortened by 3 bases and J by 8 bases, with 22 bases between the two germline ends. The CDR3 loop reads CAWRSLRGVKRGYTF. As DNA, the CDR3 is TGTGCCTGGAGGAGCTTACGGGGGGTAAAAAGGGGCTACACCTTC.

V gene TRBV5-1 combines with J gene TRBJ2-1; TRBD2 aligns across 10 bases. This CDR3 contains 15 residues. V shed 0 bases and J 7 bases; nucleotides not matched to a gene: 4. CDR1 is SGHRS and CDR2 is YFSETQ in the germline V gene. CDR3 in DNA: TGCGCCAGCAGCTTGGAGCTAGCGGGGGCAAATGAGCAGTTCTTC. It specifies CASSLELAGANEQFF. Based on the CDR3 plus reference TRBV5-1 and TRBJ2-1, the full variable domain is KAGVTQTPRYLIKTRGQQVTLSCSPISGHRSVSWYQQTPGQGLQFLFEYFSETQRNKGNFPGRFSGRQFSNSRSEMNVSTLELGDSALYLCASSLELAGANEQFFGPGTRLTVL.

The chain employs TRBV28 and TRBJ1-2; D might be TRBD1 (5 bases). This CDR3 has 14 amino acids. Germline CDR1 is MDHEN and CDR2 is SYDVKM. Trimming took off 8 bases at V and 2 bases at J, with 15 bases between the two ends. Here the CDR3 reads CASATAWGNYGYTF. The DNA for the CDR3 is TGTGCCAGCGCGACAGCCTGGGGGAACTATGGCTACACCTTC.

The rearrangement uses TRBV6-1 and TRBJ1-1, with D possibly TRBD1 on 6 matching bases. V gave up 4 bases and J gave up 2 bases, with 17 bases separating them. The CDR3 has 16 residues. In germline, CDR1 is MNHNS, CDR2 SASEGT. CDR3 amino acids: CASSGGTGTHNTEAFF. The CDR3 coding sequence is TGTGCCAGCAGTGGGGGCACCGGGACACACAACACTGAAGCTTTCTTT.

The V call is TRBV5-4, the J call TRBJ1-6; TRBD1 matches 8 bases. The length of the CDR3 is 16 residues. The germline gives CDR1 SGHNT, CDR2 YYREEE (reference sequence). J was trimmed by 6 bases and V by 4 bases; bases with no gene match: 9. The CDR3 protein is CASSGERQGRNSPLHF. Here the CDR3 DNA reads TGTGCCAGCAGCGGGGAAAGACAGGGGCGTAATTCACCCCTCCACTTT. Variable domain in full (rest from reference TRBV5-4 and TRBJ1-6): ETGVTQSPTHLIKTRGQQVTLRCSSQSGHNTVSWYQQALGQGPQFIFQYYREEENGRGNFPPRFSGLQFPNYSSELNVNALELDDSALYLCASSGERQGRNSPLHFGNGTRLTVT.

The J gene is TRBJ2-1, the V gene TRBV19; possible D gene TRBD1, 6 bases. From germline, CDR1 is LNHDA and CDR2 SQIVND (reference sequence). The CDR3 covers 13 residues. Trimming shortened V by 7 bases and J by 5 bases, and 12 bases separated the two germline ends. CDR3 protein: CASNYGTNNEQFF. CDR3 in DNA: TGTGCCAGTAACTACGGGACAAACAATGAGCAGTTCTTC.

The chain uses TRBV2 and TRBJ2-1; 12 nucleotides align to TRBD2. The CDR3 spans 14 residues. Trimming cost V 8 bases and J 7 bases; bases outside gene matches: 6. From germline, CDR1 is SNHLY and CDR2 FYNNEI. CDR3 region: CASLGLAGGNEQFF. The CDR3 region has the DNA TGTGCCAGCCTGGGGCTAGCGGGGGGGAATGAGCAGTTCTTC. The entire variable domain, with the rest obtained from reference TRBV2 and TRBJ2-1, is as follows: EPEVTQTPSHQVTQMGQEVILRCVPISNHLYFYWYRQILGQKVEFLVSFYNNEISEKSEIFDDQFSVERPDGSNFTLKIRSTKLEDSAMYFCASLGLAGGNEQFFGPGTRLTVL.

This clone occurred once. The chain couples TRBV5-4 to TRBJ1-4; the D is unclear. Looked up from germline, CDR1 is SGHNT and CDR2 is YYREEE (reference sequence). The germline V and J ends were trimmed by 0 bases and 3 bases, with 3 bases remaining between them. CDR3 length equals 13 residues. CDR3 sequence: CASSLGPNEKLFF. In DNA form, the CDR3 reads TGTGCCAGCAGCTTGGGGCCTAATGAAAAACTGTTTTTT.

The chain combines TRBV5-6 with TRBJ2-5; D unclear. The V gene's germline CDR1 is SGHDT and CDR2 YYEEEE. Trimming stripped 0 bases from V and 3 bases from J, with 6 bases between. This CDR3 spans 13 amino acids. As DNA, the CDR3 is TGTGCCAGCAGCTTGGGGCTAGAAGAGACCCAGTACTTC. This translates into CASSLGLEETQYF.

The CDR3 loop reads CASSLGPEYEQFF. The CDR3 DNA reads as TGTGCCAGCAGCTTAGGACCTGAATATGAGCAGTTCTTC. This chain joins TRBV7-2 and TRBJ2-1; D remains ambiguous. V shed 1 base and J shed 8 bases, with 9 bases lying between them. The CDR3 covers 13 residues. Germline V CDR1 and CDR2: SGHTA, FQGNSA.

The gene calls are TRBV11-3 and TRBJ2-3; D is possibly TRBD2 (6 bases). Deletions cut 1 base from V and 4 bases from J, with 9 bases between. Germline V CDR1 and CDR2: SGHNT, YENEEA. CDR3 length: 14 residues. The CDR3 DNA sequence: TGTGCCAGCAGCTTAGGGGTAGCGGCAGATACGCAGTATTTT. Amino acids: CASSLGVAADTQYF.

The J gene is TRBJ1-1, the V gene TRBV5-5; D ambiguous. This CDR3 is built from 14 residues. Trimming cost V 2 bases and J 3 bases, with 11 bases left between them. CDR1 and CDR2 from the germline V gene are SGHKS and YYEKEE (reference sequence). In nucleotides, the CDR3 is TGTGCCAGCAGCTTCCCTTCCCGGGACACTGAAGCTTTCTTT. Translation gives CASSFPSRDTEAFF.

A note on this clone: Compared with germline, one end of the junction differs, possibly owing to a read error. This chain connects TRBV9 to TRBJ1-4; D gene uncertain. Germline V CDR1 and CDR2: SGDLS, YYNGEE. The CDR3 has 13 residues. CDR3 sequence (DNA): TGTGCCAGCAGCCCAGTGGACGGCGCGGATTTAGGTTTT. Encoded protein: CASSPVDGADLGF.

The genes are TRBV11-3 and TRBJ2-2, with TRBD1 matching 7 bases. CDR1 is SGHNT, CDR2 YENEEA, per germline. Trimming removed 4 bases from V and 3 bases from J; junction bases left unmatched: 5. The length of the CDR3 is 15 residues. CDR3 nucleotide sequence: TGTGCCAGCAGCTCAACAGGGGCCTACACCGGGGAGCTGTTTTTT. Its protein product is CASSSTGAYTGELFF.

The chain combines TRBV5-6 with TRBJ2-3; D remains unclear. V was shortened by 0 bases and J by 5 bases, with 1 base between the two germline ends. Germline CDR1 and CDR2: SGHDT and YYEEEE. This CDR3 region has 11 residues. Here the CDR3 reads CASSLGDTQYF. Here the CDR3 DNA reads TGTGCCAGCAGCTTGGGAGATACGCAGTATTTT.

The V call is TRBV25-1, the J call TRBJ2-1; 7 bases match TRBD2. J gave up 3 bases and V 8 bases, and 7 bases lay outside the gene matches. CDR1 and CDR2 (germline): MGHDK, SYGVNS. The CDR3 is 14 amino acids. CDR3 nucleotide sequence: TGTGCCAGCCTTTCGGGGGGATTCTACAATGAGCAGTTCTTC. The encoded protein is CASLSGGFYNEQFF.

The chain links TRBV7-3 to TRBJ2-2; 8 nucleotides align to TRBD2. V shed 5 bases and J 5 bases; nucleotides not matched to a gene: 10. The germline gives CDR1 SGHTA, CDR2 FQGTGA. There are 16 residues in the CDR3. The CDR3 here is CASSATGGRWTGELFF. CDR3 nucleotides: TGTGCCAGCAGCGCCACGGGGGGGCGGTGGACCGGGGAGCTGTTTTTT.

V gene TRBV5-8 combines with J gene TRBJ2-3, with 14 bases that match TRBD2. The CDR3 consists of 17 residues. Per the germline V gene, CDR1 is SGHTS and CDR2 is YDEGEE. V shed 3 bases and J 3 bases; nucleotides not matched to a gene: 6. The CDR3 region has the DNA TGTGCCAGCAGCTGGCGGACTAGCGGGGGGTTGACAGATACGCAGTATTTT. Its translation is CASSWRTSGGLTDTQYF.

This rearrangement joins TRBV5-1 to TRBJ2-3; TRBD1 matches at 9 bases. This CDR3 contains 16 residues. The trim removed 0 bases at V and 3 bases at J, leaving 5 bases unmatched. From germline, CDR1 is SGHRS and CDR2 YFSETQ. The CDR3 here is CASSLGPTGGTDTQYF. CDR3 nucleotides: TGCGCCAGCAGCTTGGGGCCGACAGGGGGAACAGATACGCAGTATTTT.

The V call is TRBV6-5, the J call TRBJ1-2; 9 bases are shared with TRBD1. Looked up from germline, CDR1 is MNHEY and CDR2 is SVGAGI. V gave up 2 bases and J gave up 7 bases; unmatched junction bases: 8. The CDR3 is 15 residues long. The CDR3: CASSYAGQGPLGYTF. The CDR3 nucleotides read TGTGCCAGCAGTTACGCGGGACAGGGCCCGCTTGGCTACACCTTC.

The chain has TRBV19 and TRBJ1-1, with no clear D. The CDR3 loop spans 15 amino acids. The V gene's germline CDR1 is LNHDA and CDR2 SQIVND (reference sequence). The V gene lost 5 bases and the J gene lost 4 bases, with 17 bases spanning the gap. CDR3 in amino acids: CASSPFLRGTTEAFF. CDR3 DNA: TGTGCCAGTAGTCCTTTCCTGCGGGGAACCACTGAAGCTTTCTTT.

J is TRBJ1-2 and V is TRBV30; 9 bases agree with TRBD1. The CDR3 consists of 13 residues. The germline CDR1 and CDR2 sequences are GTSNPN and SVGIG (reference sequence). Trimming removed 3 bases from V and 6 bases from J; junction bases left unmatched: 5. CDR3 nucleotides: TGTGCCTGGAGCTTCAGGACAGGGGATGGCTACACCTTC. This sequence encodes CAWSFRTGDGYTF.